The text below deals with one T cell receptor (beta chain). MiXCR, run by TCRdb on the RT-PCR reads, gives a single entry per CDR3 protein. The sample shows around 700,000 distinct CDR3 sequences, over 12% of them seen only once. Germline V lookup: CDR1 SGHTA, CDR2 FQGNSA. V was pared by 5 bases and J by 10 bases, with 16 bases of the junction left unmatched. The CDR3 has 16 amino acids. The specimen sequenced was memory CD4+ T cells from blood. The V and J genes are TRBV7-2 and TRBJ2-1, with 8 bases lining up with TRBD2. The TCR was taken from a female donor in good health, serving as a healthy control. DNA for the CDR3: TGTGCCAGCAGCGCCTCCGGGACTAGGAAGGGGGGGGAGCAGTTCTTC. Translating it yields CASSASGTRKGGEQFF. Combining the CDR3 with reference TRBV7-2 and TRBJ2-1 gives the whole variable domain GAGVSQSPSNKVTEKGKDVELRCDPISGHTALYWYRQSLGQGLEFLIYFQGNSAPDKSGLPSDRFSAERTGGSVSTLTIQRTQQEDSAVYLCASSASGTRKGGEQFFGPGTRLTVL.